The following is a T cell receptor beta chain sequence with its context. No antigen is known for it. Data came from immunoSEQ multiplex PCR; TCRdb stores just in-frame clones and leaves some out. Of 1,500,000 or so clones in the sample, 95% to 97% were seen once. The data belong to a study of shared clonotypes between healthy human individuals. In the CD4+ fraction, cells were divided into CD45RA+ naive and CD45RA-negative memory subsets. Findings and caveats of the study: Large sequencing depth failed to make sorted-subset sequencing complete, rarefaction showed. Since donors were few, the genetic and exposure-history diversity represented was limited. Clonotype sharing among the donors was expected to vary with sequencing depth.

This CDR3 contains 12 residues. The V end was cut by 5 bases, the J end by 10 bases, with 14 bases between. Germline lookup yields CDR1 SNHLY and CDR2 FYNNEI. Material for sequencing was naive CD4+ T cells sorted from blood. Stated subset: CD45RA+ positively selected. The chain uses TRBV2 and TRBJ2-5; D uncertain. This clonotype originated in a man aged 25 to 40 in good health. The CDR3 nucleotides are TGTGCCAGCAGTAGTGAAGGAAAGGGCCAGTACTTC. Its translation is CASSSEGKGQYF.